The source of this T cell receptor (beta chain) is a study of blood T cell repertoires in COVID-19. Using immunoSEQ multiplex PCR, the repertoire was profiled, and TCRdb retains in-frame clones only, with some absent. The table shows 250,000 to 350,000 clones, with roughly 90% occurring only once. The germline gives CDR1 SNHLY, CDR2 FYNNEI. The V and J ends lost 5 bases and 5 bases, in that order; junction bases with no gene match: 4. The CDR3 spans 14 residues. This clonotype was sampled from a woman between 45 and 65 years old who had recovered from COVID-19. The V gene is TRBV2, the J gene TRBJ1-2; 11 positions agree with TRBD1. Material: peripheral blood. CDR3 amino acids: CASSLGQGAYGYTF. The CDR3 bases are TGTGCCAGCAGTCTTGGACAGGGGGCATATGGCTACACCTTC.